A single sample is the source of the 27 T cell receptor beta chains below, sequenced in a study of radiation and T cells in renal cell carcinoma. Sequenced by immunoSEQ multiplex PCR; TCRdb stores in-frame clones only, minus some. The data contain fewer than 85,000 clones, nearly 90% of them singletons. The time point was: blood 4 weeks post-SBRT, at nephrectomy. Treatment in this sample: 15 Gy SBRT to primary tumor, nephrectomy 4 weeks later. Material: blood, obtained from a patient whose treatment included radiotherapy and nephrectomy. The receptors derive from a woman in her 70s with renal cell carcinoma.

The chain employs TRBV7-2 and TRBJ1-3; D gene unclear. V lost 0 bases to trimming and J lost 1 base, with 10 bases between them. CDR1 is SGHTA and CDR2 is FQGNSA in the germline V gene. The CDR3 extends over 16 amino acids. The CDR3: CASSLARGGSGNTIYF. In DNA, the CDR3 is TGTGCCAGCAGCTTAGCGCGAGGAGGGTCTGGAAACACCATATATTTT.

This rearrangement joins TRBV4-1 to TRBJ1-2, with D possibly being TRBD1 (5 bases). Germline V gene lookup returns CDR1 MGHRA and CDR2 YSYEKL. There are 13 residues in the CDR3. The V end lost 4 bases, the J end lost 4 bases, and 10 bases lay between the germline ends. This chain's CDR3 is CASSPAGFYGYTF. CDR3 DNA sequence: TGCGCCAGCAGCCCCGCAGGGTTCTATGGCTACACCTTC.

The chain is built from TRBV19 and TRBJ2-2; D is uncertain. The CDR3 consists of 12 residues. Germline V gene lookup returns CDR1 LNHDA and CDR2 SQIVND (reference sequence). Trimming cost V 6 bases and J 7 bases, with 9 bases left between them. CDR3 loop: CASRGYHGELFF. The CDR3 nucleotides are TGTGCCAGTAGGGGGTACCACGGGGAGCTGTTTTTT.

The chain carries TRBV19 and TRBJ2-2; TRBD1 aligns across 10 bases. V dropped 7 bases and J dropped 7; count of bases not matched to a gene: 6. Per the germline V gene, CDR1 is LNHDA and CDR2 is SQIVND (reference sequence). The length of the CDR3 is 14 residues. The CDR3 spells CASTETGGYGELFF. As DNA, the CDR3 is TGTGCCAGTACCGAGACAGGGGGCTACGGGGAGCTGTTTTTT.

The chain couples TRBV28 to TRBJ1-5; D perhaps matches TRBD1 (5 bases). This CDR3 is 14 amino acids long. The V gene lost 5 bases and the J gene lost 5 bases, with 13 bases spanning the gap. Germline loops: CDR1 MDHEN, CDR2 SYDVKM. The CDR3 protein is CASSGTVKYQPQHF. The CDR3 coding sequence is TGTGCCAGCAGTGGGACGGTAAAGTATCAGCCCCAGCATTTT.

This sequence joins TRBV30 and TRBJ1-6, with D possibly being TRBD1 (5 bases). The CDR3 is made up of 15 amino acids. Trimming cost V 0 bases and J 7 bases, with 13 bases left between them. The germline CDR1 and CDR2 sequences are GTSNPN and SVGIG (reference sequence). The chain's CDR3 is CAWSVRDLLNSPLHF. CDR3 sequence (DNA): TGTGCCTGGAGTGTACGGGACCTCTTAAATTCACCCCTCCACTTT.

The chain recombines TRBV29-1 with TRBJ2-2; D call uncertain. Germline values: CDR1 SQVTM, CDR2 ANQGSEA. This CDR3 comprises 13 residues. V lost 7 bases, J lost 3 bases, and 12 bases lay in between. CDR3 bases: TGCAGCGCCTCCGGGTCCTACACCGGGGAGCTGTTTTTT. Its translation: CSASGSYTGELFF.

V is TRBV4-2 and J is TRBJ2-2; 11 bases align to TRBD2. Germline trimming cut 4 bases from V and 5 bases from J; bases unmatched to any gene: 3. Germline V gives CDR1 LGHNA, CDR2 YNFKEQ. This CDR3 region has 15 residues. This CDR3 reads CASSLLAGGTGELFF. The CDR3 DNA follows: TGTGCCAGCAGCCTGCTAGCGGGGGGTACCGGGGAGCTGTTTTTT.

The sample holds a few counts of this clone. The chain joins TRBV29-1 to TRBJ1-1; no definite D call. The V and J ends lost 3 bases and 3 bases respectively, with 8 bases between them. CDR1 and CDR2 from the germline V gene are SQVTM and ANQGSEA. The CDR3 loop spans 12 amino acids. The CDR3 coding sequence is TGCAGCGTTGATCGGGCAGACACTGAAGCTTTCTTT. It codes for CSVDRADTEAFF.

V gene TRBV5-1 combines with J gene TRBJ2-1; either TRBD1 or TRBD2 may supply D (6 bases each). Germline CDR1 and CDR2: SGHRS and YFSETQ. V lost 7 bases and J 5 bases, leaving 16 bases between the germline ends. The CDR3 extends over 14 amino acids. The DNA for the CDR3 is TGCGCCAGCGGGGGGCAGGGGCTCAACAATGAGCAGTTCTTC. Protein: CASGGQGLNNEQFF.

This clone was recorded once. V gene TRBV7-8 combines with J gene TRBJ1-1; D call uncertain. V lost 1 base and J 5 bases, leaving 17 bases between the germline ends. CDR3 length: 16 amino acids. The germline V gene encodes CDR1 SGHVS and CDR2 FQNEAQ. The CDR3 DNA reads TGTGCCAGCAGCTTAGTGGGGAGAGGGCAAGGGACTGAAGCTTTCTTT. Encoded protein: CASSLVGRGQGTEAFF.

The chain couples TRBV27 to TRBJ1-2; D possibly corresponds to TRBD1 (5 bases). Germline CDR1 and CDR2: MNHEY and SMNVEV (reference sequence). V was shortened by 6 bases and J by 0 bases, with 17 bases between the two germline ends. This CDR3 is 16 amino acids long. In DNA form, the CDR3 reads TGTGCCAGCAGGGAAACTCGGCAGGGTCCTAACTATGGCTACACCTTC. This gives the protein CASRETRQGPNYGYTF.

V is TRBV10-3 and J is TRBJ2-6; 9 bases match TRBD1. This CDR3 has 15 amino acids. Per germline, CDR1 ENHRY and CDR2 SYGVKD. Unmatched junction bases numbered 8, after V lost 10 bases and J lost 4 bases. CDR3 DNA: TGTGCCACTACAGGACAGGGGTCCGGGGCCAACGTCCTGACTTTC. As protein: CATTGQGSGANVLTF.

The chain combines TRBV11-3 with TRBJ2-1; tentative D call: TRBD2 (7 bases). This CDR3 is 19 amino acids long. V was shortened by 0 bases and J by 6 bases, with 24 bases between the two germline ends. Per the germline V gene, CDR1 is SGHNT and CDR2 is YENEEA. In nucleotides, the CDR3 is TGTGCCAGCAGCTTAGATCTAAATGTGGGGGCGGGGACTACCAATGAGCAGTTCTTC. The encoded protein is CASSLDLNVGAGTTNEQFF. The full variable domain, rest sourced from reference TRBV11-3 and TRBJ2-1, is EAGVVQSPRYKIIEKKQPVAFWCNPISGHNTLYWYLQNLGQGPELLIRYENEEAVDDSQLPKDRFSAERLKGVDSTLKIQPAELGDSAVYLCASSLDLNVGAGTTNEQFFGPGTRLTVL.

The chain links TRBV5-4 to TRBJ1-2, with 7 bases lining up with TRBD1. Germline CDR1 SGHNT, CDR2 YYREEE (reference sequence). Trimming removed 6 bases from V and 7 bases from J; junction bases left unmatched: 15. CDR3 length equals 15 residues. The CDR3: CASTHPGEGAFGYTF. The CDR3 DNA follows: TGTGCCAGCACCCACCCGGGGGAGGGGGCTTTTGGCTACACCTTC.

As regards this clone: Within the sample, other DNA sequences also encode this same CDR3. The chain combines TRBV5-6 with TRBJ2-7; D is undetermined. CDR3 length equals 13 residues. Per germline, CDR1 SGHDT and CDR2 YYEEEE. Trimming removed 0 bases from V and 2 bases from J, with 6 bases in between. The CDR3 DNA sequence: TGTGCCAGCAGCTTGGGTGCAGCCTACGAGCAGTACTTC. This gives the protein CASSLGAAYEQYF.

The gene calls are TRBV5-1 and TRBJ2-1; 10 bases map to TRBD2. Germline-derived CDR1 and CDR2 are SGHRS and YFSETQ. This CDR3 is 18 amino acids long. J was trimmed by 7 bases and V by 0 bases; bases with no gene match: 13. This CDR3 reads CASSLELAGAVGVNEQFF. Here the CDR3 DNA reads TGCGCCAGCAGCTTGGAGCTAGCGGGGGCAGTCGGAGTAAATGAGCAGTTCTTC.

In this sample, this clone turned up once. The chain links TRBV30 to TRBJ2-3; possibly TRBD1 or TRBD2 for D (5 bases each). The CDR3 loop spans 14 amino acids. Trimming took 4 bases from V and 0 from J, leaving 11 bases between them. The V gene's germline CDR1 is GTSNPN and CDR2 SVGIG (reference sequence). This CDR3 reads CAWMRGLSTDTQYF. DNA for the CDR3: TGTGCCTGGATGAGGGGATTAAGCACAGATACGCAGTATTTT.

The rearrangement links TRBV30 to TRBJ2-2; D is possibly TRBD2 (5 bases). Trimming removed 4 bases at V and 7 bases at J, with 22 bases between. Per germline, CDR1 GTSNPN and CDR2 SVGIG (reference sequence). The CDR3 covers 16 residues. For the CDR3, the DNA is TGTGCCTGGACTTTGAGACTACAGATGGAAAACGGGGAGCTGTTTTTT. Residues: CAWTLRLQMENGELFF.

The chain combines TRBV18 with TRBJ2-7; 7 bases agree with TRBD1. The CDR3 has 13 residues. V shed 1 base, J shed 5 bases, and the junction held 2 bases outside the gene matches. Germline assignment: CDR1 KGHSH and CDR2 LQKENI. The CDR3 nucleotides are TGTGCCAGCTCACCACGGGACAGCAACGAGCAGTACTTC. As protein: CASSPRDSNEQYF.

The gene calls are TRBV6-1 and TRBJ2-2, with D perhaps matching TRBD2 (5 bases). Germline V gene sequence: CDR1 MNHNS, CDR2 SASEGT. This CDR3 has 15 amino acids. Trimming removed 4 bases from V and 5 bases from J, with 14 bases in between. The CDR3 spells CASSGALRGTGELFF. CDR3 nucleotide sequence: TGTGCCAGCAGTGGGGCCCTTCGGGGAACCGGGGAGCTGTTTTTT.

The rearrangement uses TRBV5-4 and TRBJ2-5, with 10 bases fitting TRBD1. The CDR3 loop spans 14 amino acids. CDR1 SGHNT and CDR2 YYREEE come from the germline V gene (reference sequence). The J segment lost 5 bases and the V segment lost 4 bases, leaving 5 bases of the junction unmatched. The DNA for the CDR3 is TGTGCCAGCAGCGACAGGGGGCAGGGGGAGACCCAGTACTTC. Translating gives CASSDRGQGETQYF.

This clone showed up just once. V is TRBV27 and J is TRBJ2-7; D is unresolved. V was shortened by 8 bases and J by 3 bases, with 14 bases between the two germline ends. The germline V gene encodes CDR1 MNHEY and CDR2 SMNVEV (reference sequence). The CDR3 extends over 13 amino acids. The CDR3 here is CASSHQPDYEQYF. As DNA, the CDR3 is TGTGCCAGCTCCCACCAGCCTGACTACGAGCAGTACTTC.

The rearrangement links TRBV29-1 to TRBJ1-2; TRBD1 might be the D (5 bases). Looked up from germline, CDR1 is SQVTM and CDR2 is ANQGSEA. The V end lost 4 bases, the J end lost 7 bases, and 10 bases lay between the germline ends. CDR3 length: 11 residues. CDR3 nucleotides: TGCAGCGTTGGCGGGGGGGTTGGCTACACCTTC. Residues: CSVGGGVGYTF.

The chain is built from TRBV7-9 and TRBJ1-1; D is undetermined. Germline CDR1 is SEHNR and CDR2 is FQNEAQ (reference sequence). This CDR3 contains 15 residues. V lost 1 base to trimming and J lost 4 bases, with 13 bases between them. CDR3 residues: CASSLGTGWRTEAFF. CDR3 nucleotide sequence: TGTGCCAGCAGCTTAGGCACGGGTTGGCGCACTGAAGCTTTCTTT.

The rearrangement joins TRBV5-1 to TRBJ2-2, with 9 positions matching TRBD1. From germline, CDR1 is SGHRS and CDR2 YFSETQ. The ends lost 8 bases at V and 0 bases at J; junction bases unmatched: 8. The length of the CDR3 is 16 residues. The CDR3 region has the DNA TGCGCCAGTTCTACACAGGGGGCCGCGAACACCGGGGAGCTGTTTTTT. Translating it yields CASSTQGAANTGELFF.

The gene calls are TRBV7-9 and TRBJ2-1, with 9 bases matching TRBD1. The ends lost 6 bases at V and 0 bases at J; junction bases unmatched: 0. Germline lookup yields CDR1 SEHNR and CDR2 FQNEAQ (reference sequence). The CDR3 covers 14 residues. The CDR3 is CASRTGGSYNEQFF. In DNA form, the CDR3 reads TGTGCCAGCAGGACAGGGGGCTCCTACAATGAGCAGTTCTTC.